A single sample gave rise to the 12 T cell receptor beta chains below, sequenced in a study of spatial heterogeneity in lung cancer (dated by TCRdb to the late 2010s). The time point label, read with the paper, signifies: sample taken at primary tumor resection. For TCR sequencing, whole RNA was extracted from tumor and nontumor lung tissue, or from cryopreserved PBMC samples, and no cell sorting was done. Library method: 5' RACE. Instrument on record: NextSeq 500. TCRdb reran the public reads through fastp at Q25 and MiXCR, keeping productive beta chains. Merged by CDR3 protein, the rows form single entries marked with the most common genes and DNA. The sample contains 40,000 to 50,000 distinct CDR3 sequences, roughly 13% of them found a single time. Clones ranked in the top ten supply 55% to 70% of the sample. This sample comprised PBMCs, obtained at surgery. The receptor set was obtained from a male donor with early-stage non-small cell lung cancer.

This clonotype was seen at least ten times. The CDR3 region has the DNA TGTGCCAGCAGCTTTGGACAGAGCGAGCAGTACTTC. This gives the protein CASSFGQSEQYF. The chain is built from TRBV7-3 and TRBJ2-7, with D maybe TRBD1 (6 bases). CDR1 SGHTA and CDR2 FQGTGA come from the germline V gene. The CDR3 length is 12 residues. Between the trimmed V and J ends, which lost 3 bases and 6 bases, there was a span of 9 bases.

This clonotype was observed a few times. The V and J genes are TRBV29-1 and TRBJ1-6; D gene uncertain. Germline CDR1 reads SQVTM; CDR2 reads ANQGSEA. This CDR3 is built from 15 residues. The germline V and J ends were trimmed by 0 bases and 5 bases, with 11 bases remaining between them. The CDR3 is CSVEDRAGHNSPLHF. Written as DNA, the CDR3 is TGCAGCGTTGAAGATCGGGCGGGTCATAATTCACCCCTCCACTTT.

V and J are TRBV4-2 and TRBJ1-1, with D possibly TRBD1 on 6 matching bases. V was trimmed by 1 base and J by 3 bases, leaving 9 bases between them. The CDR3 is 14 amino acids. The V gene's germline CDR1 is LGHNA and CDR2 YNFKEQ. This CDR3 is CASSQAGGYTEAFF. The DNA of the CDR3 is TGTGCCAGCAGCCAAGCTGGGGGCTACACTGAAGCTTTCTTT.

The V call is TRBV29-1, the J call TRBJ2-3; no clear D. The V end lost 7 bases, the J end lost 5 bases, and 7 bases lay between the germline ends. In germline, CDR1 is SQVTM, CDR2 ANQGSEA. This CDR3 has 10 amino acids. The DNA for the CDR3 is TGCAGCGGTTTGGTAGATACGCAGTATTTT. Translated: CSGLVDTQYF.

This clonotype was recorded many times. V and J are TRBV30 and TRBJ2-7; D remains unclear. V gave up 0 bases and J gave up 0 bases, with 3 bases separating them. The CDR3 is 12 residues long. Germline loops: CDR1 GTSNPN, CDR2 SVGIG (reference sequence). Here the CDR3 DNA reads TGTGCCTGGAGTGTAAGCTCCTACGAGCAGTACTTC. This translates into CAWSVSSYEQYF. The whole variable domain, remainder taken from reference TRBV30 and TRBJ2-7, is SQTIHQWPATLVQPVGSPLSLECTVEGTSNPNLYWYRQAAGRGLQLLFYSVGIGQISSEVPQNLSASRPQDRQFILSSKKLLLSDSGFYLCAWSVSSYEQYFGPGTRLTVT.

Only a few counts were recorded for this clonotype. The chain carries TRBV6-6 and TRBJ1-6, with D possibly being TRBD1 (5 bases). The CDR3 contains 13 residues. V was shortened by 11 bases and J by 9 bases, with 17 bases between the two germline ends. In germline, CDR1 is MNHNY, CDR2 SVGAGI (reference sequence). The CDR3 reads CASRGVQISPLHF. CDR3 coding DNA: TGTGCCTCCCGAGGGGTCCAAATTTCACCCCTCCACTTT.

The V gene is TRBV12-3 or TRBV12-4, the J gene TRBJ1-2, with 7 bases fitting TRBD1. The CDR3 runs to 14 residues. V lost 6 bases to trimming and J lost 1 base; unmatched junction nucleotides: 5. The CDR3 here is CASRPTGNNYGYTF. In DNA, the CDR3 is TGTGCCAGCAGACCGACAGGGAATAACTATGGCTACACCTTC.

The chain recombines TRBV5-1 with TRBJ2-3; the D is unclear. V was shortened by 0 bases and J by 5 bases, with 10 bases between the two germline ends. The V gene's germline CDR1 is SGHRS and CDR2 YFSETQ. There are 14 residues in the CDR3. The CDR3 spells CASSLANWRDTQYF. The CDR3 DNA is TGCGCCAGCAGCTTGGCCAACTGGAGAGATACGCAGTATTTT.

The J gene is TRBJ1-2, the V gene TRBV6-5, with unresolved D. This CDR3 is 14 amino acids long. Germline V gene data show CDR1 as MNHEY and CDR2 as SVGAGI. The ends were cut back, 2 bases at V and 0 bases at J, with 7 bases in the middle. The chain's CDR3 is CASSYAGSNYGYTF. As DNA, the CDR3 is TGTGCCAGCAGTTACGCGGGGTCTAACTATGGCTACACCTTC.

The rearrangement joins TRBV12-3 or TRBV12-4 to TRBJ1-1; maybe TRBD1 (5 bases). V gave up 6 bases and J gave up 5 bases, with 16 bases separating them. This CDR3 has 14 residues. The DNA for the CDR3 is TGTGCCAGCAGGTTGGACACCGTGGGAACTGAAGCTTTCTTT. This encodes CASRLDTVGTEAFF.

In its sample, this clonotype was seen a few times. The J gene is TRBJ2-2, the V gene TRBV29-1, with a possible D match to TRBD2 (6 bases). The CDR3 length is 14 residues. The germline V gene has CDR1 SQVTM and CDR2 ANQGSEA. V was shortened by 3 bases and J by 1 base, with 9 bases between the two germline ends. CDR3 residues: CSVDSGVNTGELFF. CDR3 coding DNA: TGCAGCGTTGATAGCGGCGTGAACACCGGGGAGCTGTTTTTT.

In its sample, this clonotype was seen a few times. The chain combines TRBV5-1 with TRBJ1-1; 9 nucleotides align to TRBD1. This CDR3 has 13 residues. The V and J ends lost 4 bases and 6 bases, in that order; junction bases with no gene match: 4. Germline CDR1 is SGHRS and CDR2 is YFSETQ. The CDR3 region has the DNA TGCGCCAGCAGCATGGACAGGGGCTCTGAAGCTTTCTTT. This translates into CASSMDRGSEAFF.